Here is one T cell receptor beta chain with its context. Its target is unknown. Produced via immunoSEQ multiplex PCR; TCRdb's table is partial and in-frame only. The sample carries roughly 70,000 clones, around 89% recorded once. The data stem from a study of OX40 agonist ivuxolimab in advanced cancers. Study-level background: Ivuxolimab is a fully human IgG2 antibody that activates OX40 (CD134). Overall study findings and caveats: The investigators did not determine what antigen specificity the expanded peripheral T cells had.

The CDR3 length is 13 residues. Per germline, CDR1 MNHEY and CDR2 SMNVEV (reference sequence). V was pared by 2 bases and J by 6 bases, with 8 bases between. J is TRBJ2-1 and V is TRBV27, with D maybe TRBD1 (6 bases). The TCR sequence derives from an adult with an advanced solid tumor such as melanoma, head and neck, liver or kidney cancer. Specimen: CD4+ or CD8+ T cells sorted from blood, collected in a trial of the OX40 agonist ivuxolimab. The DNA of the CDR3 is TGTGCCAGCAGTTTACACAGGGTCAATGAGCAGTTCTTC. It codes for CASSLHRVNEQFF.